This TCR beta chain was captured by sequencing in a study of cytomegalovirus exposure and HLA in healthy donors. General study points: The authors confirmed in vitro that a few CMV-associated chains were specific for CMV antigens.

The PCR employed 60 Vbeta primers together with 13 Jbeta primers. Assay used: immunoSEQ multiplex PCR; TCRdb lists only in-frame clones, some missing. The sample includes nearly 110,000 clones, around 75% of them seen just once. This clone was counted only a few times. Its antigen remains unknown. V lost 7 bases to trimming and J lost 5 bases; unmatched junction nucleotides: 8. CDR3 length equals 13 residues. Germline CDR1 and CDR2: SQVTM and ANQGSEA. This TCR was sampled from a female donor in good health and CMV-seronegative. The J gene is TRBJ1-1, the V gene TRBV29-1, with 9 positions matching TRBD1. The material sequenced was PBMCs. CDR3 region: CSANRGQGTEAFF. CDR3 DNA: TGCAGCGCGAACAGGGGGCAGGGAACTGAAGCTTTCTTT.